This T cell receptor (beta chain) comes out of a study of cytomegalovirus exposure and HLA in healthy donors (dated by TCRdb to 2015 to 2018). A note on the overall study: According to a later analysis, the 120 or so validation repertoires were produced on the same platform as the roughly 600 repertoires of the first cohort. The aim of the study was to test whether cataloging public T cell receptors could identify signatures of past pathogen exposure. High-throughput TCR immunosequencing, statistical association of individual TCRs with disease status, and machine learning were combined to predict cytomegalovirus infection status. Along with the approximately 650-subject first cohort, a separate validation cohort of over a hundred different subjects was used. Findings and caveats that apply to the study as a whole: It was suggested by the authors that the approach could potentially be generalized to other disease states and immunological phenotypes. Of the cluster scores, roughly 95% were above 0 in a later analysis, which found that TCRs clustered in the first cohort also tended to co-occur in the 130 or so validation repertoires. Cytomegalovirus status was reported to be diagnosed by the classifier with high specificity and sensitivity in both the original and validation cohorts. The validation cohort had no HLA typing available for a later analysis, so co-occurrence within that cohort was assessed over all 110 or so repertoires. A few of the identified cytomegalovirus-associated TCR beta chains were confirmed in vitro to be specific for cytomegalovirus antigens. In the study, some 160 TCR beta chains were listed as associated with cytomegalovirus. Most TCR sequences were observed very rarely across donors, whereas some public TCRs were present in many individuals.

Libraries were built with the immunoSEQ multiplex PCR assay. As for how the authors treated the data: To diagnose cytomegalovirus status from the catalog of TCR beta chain sequences, a statistical classification framework was built. TCRdb took this table from immuneACCESS and kept in-frame rearrangements with V and J called. Such tables lack part of the clones; where checked against another copy, unresolved V genes explain under half of the gap, and the rest is unexplained. V, J and clone size are taken as reported in that table, and D and trimming were inferred from the DNA itself. In all, the sample holds 150,000 or so clones, and around nine tenths of those were seen once. The ten top clones hold around 20% of the sample. Donors formed part of the validation cohort, which comprised approximately 130 subjects and was distinct from the first cohort of 550 to 850 subjects. Worth noting for this clone: It has no known antigen specificity. Nothing much larger sits one base from this clone, and base qualities are not available.

Its CDR3 holds 15 amino acids, cysteine through phenylalanine. Just the 45-base CDR3 DNA is kept, in frame starting at base 1. The TCR originated in a man aged 18 to 35 in good health and CMV-seropositive. The receptor chain draws on TRBV1 and TRBJ2-7; the D call in the table, TRBD1, was not verified against the DNA. TRBV1 is labeled a pseudogene. The specimen sequenced was PBMCs. The nucleotide sequence is TGCGCCAGCTCGGAAGTAGACAGGGCCTACTACGAGCAGTACTTC. Protein translation: CASSEVDRAYYEQYF.